One sample yielded the 8 T cell receptor beta chains listed below, sequenced in a study of patients and donors after allogeneic stem cell transplantation. TCRdb independently ran MiXCR on the RT-PCR reads; one entry per CDR3 protein. The sample includes about 200,000 distinct CDR3 sequences, roughly two fifths of them seen just once. The sequenced material came from blood, either unsorted or a sorted T cell fraction (not recorded which). These receptor sequences come from a human donor who was either an allogeneic HSCT recipient or a stem cell or donor lymphocyte infusion donor (not recorded which). It is not recorded whose cells these are; they may come from a transplant donor.

This rearrangement joins TRBV28 to TRBJ2-7; TRBD2 matches 7 bases. Germline-derived CDR1 and CDR2 are MDHEN and SYDVKM. Trimming at V came to 6 bases and at J to 0 bases, leaving 5 bases not matched to a gene. This CDR3 has 14 residues. In DNA, the CDR3 is TGTGCCAGCAGCGGGGAGGGTTCCTCCTACGAGCAGTACTTC. Translating it yields CASSGEGSSYEQYF.

A single count supports this clonotype. This chain joins TRBV3-1 and TRBJ2-2; the D gene is possibly TRBD2 (6 bases). This CDR3 contains 15 residues. Germline assignment: CDR1 LGHDT and CDR2 YNNKEL (reference sequence). Deletions cut 5 bases from V and 9 bases from J, with 19 bases between. The CDR3 reads CASSSFPGGERELFF. The CDR3 coding sequence is TGTGCCAGCAGCAGCTTCCCTGGCGGGGAGAGGGAGCTGTTTTTT.

This clonotype showed up just a few times. J is TRBJ1-3 and V is TRBV12-3 or TRBV12-4, with D possibly being TRBD1 (5 bases). V lost 5 bases, J lost 7 bases, and 15 bases lay in between. CDR3 length: 14 amino acids. The CDR3 here is CASSPQGLVNTIYF. As DNA, the CDR3 is TGTGCCAGCAGTCCGCAGGGTCTTGTTAACACCATATATTTT.

This clonotype was counted only a few times. V usage is TRBV20-1 and J usage is TRBJ2-3; 9 bases fit TRBD2. The CDR3 length is 15 residues. In germline, CDR1 is DFQATT, CDR2 SNEGSKA (reference sequence). The V segment lost 5 bases and the J segment 0 bases; nucleotides outside the gene matches: 6. The DNA of the CDR3 is TGCAGTGCTGCCAGCGGGGGGCTTAGCACAGATACGCAGTATTTT. Translated: CSAASGGLSTDTQYF.

This clonotype came up a few times. CDR3 DNA: TGTGCCAGTCTCGACCCCCGGGGGCCCGGCACAGATACGCAGTATTTT. Translation gives CASLDPRGPGTDTQYF. The chain is built from TRBV12-3 or TRBV12-4 and TRBJ2-3, with D possibly being TRBD1 or TRBD2 (6 bases each). Trimming pared 9 bases from V and 1 base from J, leaving 20 bases between. This CDR3 has 16 residues.

This clonotype was counted between two and nine times. The chain is built from TRBV9 and TRBJ2-3; maybe TRBD2 (7 bases). The CDR3 consists of 16 residues. Germline lookup yields CDR1 SGDLS and CDR2 YYNGEE. V lost 2 bases to trimming and J lost 0 bases, with 13 bases between them. CDR3 DNA sequence: TGTGCCAGCAGCGTTTTCCGGGGGGCTAGCACAGATACGCAGTATTTT. The encoded protein is CASSVFRGASTDTQYF.

The chain recombines TRBV9 with TRBJ1-2, with D unresolved. With 4 bases removed from V and 5 bases from J, the gap between germline ends came to 15 bases. The CDR3 sequence is 14 residues long. CDR1 and CDR2 (germline): SGDLS, YYNGEE. CDR3 loop: CASSPHIADYGYTF. The DNA for the CDR3 is TGTGCCAGCAGCCCTCACATTGCGGATTATGGCTACACCTTC.

This clonotype has a handful of counts. The chain links TRBV20-1 to TRBJ2-7, with no clear D. V was trimmed by 4 bases and J by 6 bases, leaving 10 bases between them. Germline V gives CDR1 DFQATT, CDR2 SNEGSKA (reference sequence). The CDR3 length is 11 residues. CDR3 DNA: TGCAGTGCTACCGATGAGATCGAGCAGTACTTC. Amino acid sequence: CSATDEIEQYF.